Each of the 18 T cell receptor beta chains below was sequenced from the same sample in a study of shared clonotypes between healthy human individuals. Here immunoSEQ multiplex PCR was the method, and the copy in TCRdb shows in-frame clones only, minus some. The repertoire holds around 940,000 clones, with 76% as singletons. The sample comprised memory CD4+ T cells sorted from blood. The subset denotes: CD45RA-negative fraction. These receptors were obtained from a man between 18 and 29 years old in good health.

The chain links TRBV30 to TRBJ2-1; D possibly corresponds to TRBD1 (6 bases). Germline lookup yields CDR1 GTSNPN and CDR2 SVGIG (reference sequence). V lost 2 bases and J lost 2, with 19 bases in between. CDR3 size: 17 residues. The CDR3 protein is CAWSNGLHWDTYNEQFF. The CDR3 coding sequence is TGTGCCTGGAGTAACGGACTCCACTGGGACACCTACAATGAGCAGTTCTTC.

The chain uses TRBV5-8 and TRBJ2-5, with D maybe TRBD1 (5 bases). Trimming pared 4 bases from V and 7 bases from J, leaving 14 bases between. The CDR3 runs to 13 residues. Germline assignment: CDR1 SGHTS and CDR2 YDEGEE. The CDR3 here is CASSPLVRGTQYF. DNA for the CDR3: TGTGCCAGCAGCCCCCTGGTTAGGGGGACCCAGTACTTC.

This clone was found many times. The rearrangement uses TRBV18 and TRBJ1-6; D may be TRBD1 (5 bases). The CDR3 length is 13 residues. Germline V gene data show CDR1 as KGHSH and CDR2 as LQKENI. Trimming shortened V by 6 bases and J by 7 bases, and 10 bases separated the two germline ends. The CDR3: CASSGALNSPLHF. The CDR3 DNA reads as TGTGCCAGCTCCGGGGCCTTGAATTCACCCCTCCACTTT.

This sequence joins TRBV5-4 and TRBJ1-4; D is unclear. The CDR3 consists of 13 residues. Germline CDR1 SGHNT, CDR2 YYREEE (reference sequence). V was trimmed by 0 bases and J by 5 bases, leaving 5 bases between them. CDR3 bases: TGTGCCAGCAGCTTGGGTAGGAATGAAAAACTGTTTTTT. It translates to CASSLGRNEKLFF.

As concerns this clone: The identical CDR3 is also encoded by other nucleotide sequences in the sample. The CDR3 sequence: CASSLGRQNTEAFF. The CDR3 bases are TGTGCCAGCAGCTTGGGCAGGCAGAACACTGAAGCTTTCTTT. V usage is TRBV7-9 and J usage is TRBJ1-1; D gene uncertain. Germline V CDR1 and CDR2: SEHNR, FQNEAQ (reference sequence). Trimming took 3 bases from V and 1 from J, leaving 9 bases between them. The CDR3 spans 14 residues. Full variable domain (remainder filled in from reference TRBV7-9 and TRBJ1-1): DTGVSQNPRHKITKRGQNVTFRCDPISEHNRLYWYRQTLGQGPEFLTYFQNEAQLEKSRLLSDRFSAERPKGSFSTLEIQRTEQGDSAMYLCASSLGRQNTEAFFGQGTRLTVV.

Notes on this clone: The sample contains more than one DNA sequence encoding this CDR3. The J gene is TRBJ2-2, the V gene TRBV5-1, with 10 bases aligning to TRBD2. The CDR3 loop spans 16 amino acids. The trim removed 4 bases at V and 2 bases at J, leaving 5 bases unmatched. Germline V gives CDR1 SGHRS, CDR2 YFSETQ. CDR3: CASSPRTSGNTGELFF. DNA for the CDR3: TGCGCCAGCAGCCCTCGGACTAGCGGAAACACCGGGGAGCTGTTTTTT.

The gene calls are TRBV30 and TRBJ2-3; a possible D gene is TRBD2 (5 bases). CDR3 length equals 16 residues. Trimming cost V 3 bases and J 2 bases, with 18 bases left between them. CDR1 and CDR2 (germline): GTSNPN, SVGIG (reference sequence). The CDR3 here is CAWSADWAGLTDTQYF. The CDR3 DNA is TGTGCCTGGAGCGCGGACTGGGCCGGGCTCACAGATACGCAGTATTTT. Supplemented by reference TRBV30 and TRBJ2-3, the full variable domain reads SQTIHQWPATLVQPVGSPLSLECTVEGTSNPNLYWYRQAAGRGLQLLFYSVGIGQISSEVPQNLSASRPQDRQFILSSKKLLLSDSGFYLCAWSADWAGLTDTQYFGPGTRLTVL.

V is TRBV5-4 and J is TRBJ2-1, with 8 nucleotides matching TRBD2. This CDR3 has 15 residues. Germline values: CDR1 SGHNT, CDR2 YYREEE (reference sequence). The V segment lost 4 bases and the J segment 5 bases; nucleotides outside the gene matches: 8. The CDR3 loop reads CASSPGLAENNEQFF. In nucleotides, the CDR3 is TGTGCCAGCAGCCCCGGACTAGCTGAGAACAATGAGCAGTTCTTC.

The J gene is TRBJ2-3, the V gene TRBV10-3; 8 positions match TRBD2. The CDR3 sequence is 14 residues long. Germline V gives CDR1 ENHRY, CDR2 SYGVKD. With V trimmed by 10 bases and J by 0 bases, 6 bases remained unmatched. The CDR3 region has the DNA TGTGCCACGTACGGGGGGGGGAGCACAGATACGCAGTATTTT. Translated, it gives CATYGGGSTDTQYF.

The chain employs TRBV5-1 and TRBJ1-1; the match to TRBD1 covers 7 bases. CDR1 is SGHRS and CDR2 is YFSETQ in the germline V gene. There are 15 residues in the CDR3. V shed 4 bases and J 4 bases; nucleotides not matched to a gene: 10. CDR3 coding DNA: TGCGCCAGCAGCGGGACAGTTGGATTTGGCACTGAAGCTTTCTTT. It yields the protein CASSGTVGFGTEAFF.

As regards this clone: This sample includes further DNA sequences coding for the same CDR3. The J gene is TRBJ2-7, the V gene TRBV7-2; D is perhaps TRBD2 (5 bases). CDR1 is SGHTA and CDR2 is FQGNSA in the germline V gene. The CDR3 is made up of 13 amino acids. Trimming took 5 bases from V and 3 from J, leaving 11 bases between them. This CDR3 is CASSLGLGYEQYF. The CDR3 nucleotides read TGTGCCAGCAGCCTTGGACTGGGCTACGAGCAGTACTTC.

The J gene is TRBJ1-1, the V gene TRBV7-8; D not certain. The CDR3 consists of 14 residues. V lost 2 bases to trimming and J lost 1 base, with 8 bases between them. Germline lookup yields CDR1 SGHVS and CDR2 FQNEAQ. The CDR3 spells CASSLQRENTEAFF. CDR3 nucleotides: TGTGCCAGCAGCTTACAACGGGAGAACACTGAAGCTTTCTTT.

This clone was observed a few times. The J gene is TRBJ1-2, the V gene TRBV6-6; D unclear. The germline gives CDR1 MNHNY, CDR2 SVGAGI (reference sequence). The germline V and J ends were trimmed by 9 bases and 2 bases, with 10 bases remaining between them. The CDR3 has 12 residues. The CDR3 region is CASYFLNYGYTF. The CDR3 DNA follows: TGTGCCAGTTACTTCTTGAACTATGGCTACACCTTC.

This clone was seen a handful of times. V is TRBV6-1 and J is TRBJ2-4; D not resolved. Germline CDR1 reads MNHNS; CDR2 reads SASEGT. The CDR3 runs 13 residues. The V and J ends lost 2 bases and 6 bases respectively, with 8 bases between them. CDR3 bases: TGTGCCAGCAGTGAAACACGACTAAACATTCAGTACTTC. It yields the protein CASSETRLNIQYF.

As regards this clone: A far larger clone is off by one base, so a read error is likely. Other DNA sequences in the same sample also yield this CDR3. V usage is TRBV27 and J usage is TRBJ1-1; D remains ambiguous. Trimming left V 5 bases short and J 11 bases short, with 21 bases between. The CDR3 is 14 residues long. CDR1 MNHEY and CDR2 SMNVEV come from the germline V gene (reference sequence). This CDR3 reads CASSPPGRGRKAFF. The CDR3 coding sequence is TGTGCCAGCAGTCCCCCCGGCAGAGGGCGGAAGGCTTTCTTT.

The chain combines TRBV7-2 with TRBJ2-1, with 7 bases aligning to TRBD2. Germline V gene data show CDR1 as SGHTA and CDR2 as FQGNSA. The CDR3 sequence is 15 residues long. Trimming cost V 1 base and J 4 bases; bases outside gene matches: 4. CDR3 DNA: TGTGCCAGCAGCTTAGTGTGGGAGGGGTACAATGAGCAGTTCTTC. Protein product: CASSLVWEGYNEQFF.

This chain joins TRBV6-1 and TRBJ2-5; D call uncertain. Per the germline V gene, CDR1 is MNHNS and CDR2 is SASEGT. This CDR3 comprises 13 residues. Between the trimmed V and J ends, which lost 5 bases and 5 bases, there was a span of 12 bases. The CDR3 coding sequence is TGTGCCAGCAGTTCCTCGGGCTGGGAGACCCAGTACTTC. It translates to CASSSSGWETQYF.

This clone showed up just once. The sample carries other DNA sequences with the same CDR3. This sequence joins TRBV2 and TRBJ1-5; D is unresolved. Germline CDR1 SNHLY, CDR2 FYNNEI. Trimming took 1 base from V and 6 from J, leaving 7 bases between them. The CDR3 runs to 13 residues. Written as DNA, the CDR3 is TGTGCCAGCAGTGAAGACAGAGGTCAGCCCCAGCATTTT. It translates to CASSEDRGQPQHF.